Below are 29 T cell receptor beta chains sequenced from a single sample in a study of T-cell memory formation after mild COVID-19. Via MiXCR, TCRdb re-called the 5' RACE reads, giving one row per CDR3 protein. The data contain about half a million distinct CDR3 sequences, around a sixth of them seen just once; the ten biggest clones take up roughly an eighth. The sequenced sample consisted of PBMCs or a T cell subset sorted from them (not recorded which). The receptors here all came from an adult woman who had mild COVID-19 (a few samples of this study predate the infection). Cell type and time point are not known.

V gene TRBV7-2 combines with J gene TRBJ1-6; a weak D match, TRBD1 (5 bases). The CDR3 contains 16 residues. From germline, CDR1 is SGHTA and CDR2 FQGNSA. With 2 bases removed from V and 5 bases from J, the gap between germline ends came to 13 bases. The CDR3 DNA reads TGTGCCAGCAGCTTAAGAGGGAGGGGCAATAATTCACCCCTCCACTTT. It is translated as CASSLRGRGNNSPLHF.

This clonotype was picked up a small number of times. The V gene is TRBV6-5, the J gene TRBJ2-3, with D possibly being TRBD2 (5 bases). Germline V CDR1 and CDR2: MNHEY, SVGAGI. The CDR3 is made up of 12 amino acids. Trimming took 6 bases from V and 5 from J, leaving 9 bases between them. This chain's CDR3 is CASSHGVDTQYF. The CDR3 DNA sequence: TGTGCCAGCAGCCACGGGGTAGATACGCAGTATTTT.

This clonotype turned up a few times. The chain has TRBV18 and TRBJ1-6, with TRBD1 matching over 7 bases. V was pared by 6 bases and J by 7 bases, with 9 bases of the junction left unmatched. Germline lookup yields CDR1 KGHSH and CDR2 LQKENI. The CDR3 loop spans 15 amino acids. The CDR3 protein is CASSGYRGLNSPLHF. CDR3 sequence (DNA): TGTGCCAGCTCCGGATACAGGGGATTAAATTCACCCCTCCACTTT.

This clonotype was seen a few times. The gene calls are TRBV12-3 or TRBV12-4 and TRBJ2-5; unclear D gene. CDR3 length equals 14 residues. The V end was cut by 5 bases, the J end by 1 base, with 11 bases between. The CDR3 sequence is CASSPKWFQETQYF. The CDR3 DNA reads TGTGCCAGCAGTCCCAAGTGGTTCCAAGAGACCCAGTACTTC.

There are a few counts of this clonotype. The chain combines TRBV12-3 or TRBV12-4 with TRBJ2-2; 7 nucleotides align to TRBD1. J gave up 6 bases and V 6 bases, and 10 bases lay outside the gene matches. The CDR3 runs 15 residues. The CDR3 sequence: CASRKRQGRAGELFF. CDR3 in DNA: TGTGCCAGCAGGAAGAGACAGGGTAGGGCCGGGGAGCTGTTTTTT.

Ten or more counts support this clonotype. CDR3 region: CASSLRRVWTGELFF. The CDR3 coding sequence is TGTGCCAGCAGTTTGAGGCGGGTCTGGACCGGGGAGCTGTTTTTT. The V call is TRBV27, the J call TRBJ2-2; possible D gene TRBD2, 5 bases. Trimming cost V 3 bases and J 5 bases, with 13 bases left between them. The CDR3 has 15 amino acids. Germline V gives CDR1 MNHEY, CDR2 SMNVEV (reference sequence).

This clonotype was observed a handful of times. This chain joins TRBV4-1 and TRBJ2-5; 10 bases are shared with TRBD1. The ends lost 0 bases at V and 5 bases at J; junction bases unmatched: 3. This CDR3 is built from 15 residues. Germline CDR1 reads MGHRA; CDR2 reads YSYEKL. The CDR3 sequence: CASSQDGTGDETQYF. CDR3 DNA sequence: TGCGCCAGCAGCCAAGACGGGACAGGGGACGAGACCCAGTACTTC.

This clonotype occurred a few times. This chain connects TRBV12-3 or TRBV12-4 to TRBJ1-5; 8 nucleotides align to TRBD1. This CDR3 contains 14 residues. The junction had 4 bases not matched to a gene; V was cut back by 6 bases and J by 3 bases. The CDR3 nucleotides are TGTGCCAGCAGATCGACAGGGGACAATCAGCCCCAGCATTTT. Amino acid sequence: CASRSTGDNQPQHF.

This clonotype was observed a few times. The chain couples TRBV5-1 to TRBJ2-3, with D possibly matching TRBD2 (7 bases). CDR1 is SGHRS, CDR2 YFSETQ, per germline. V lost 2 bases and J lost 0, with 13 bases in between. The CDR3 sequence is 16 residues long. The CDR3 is CASSFTGGTSTDTQYF. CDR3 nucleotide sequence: TGCGCCAGCAGCTTTACGGGGGGCACTAGCACAGATACGCAGTATTTT.

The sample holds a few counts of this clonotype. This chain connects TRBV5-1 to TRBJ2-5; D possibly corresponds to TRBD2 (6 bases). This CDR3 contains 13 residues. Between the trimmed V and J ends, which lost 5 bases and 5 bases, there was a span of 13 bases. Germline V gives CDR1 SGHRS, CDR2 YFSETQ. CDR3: CASSGRIGETQYF. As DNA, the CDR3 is TGCGCCAGCAGTGGGAGGATTGGCGAGACCCAGTACTTC. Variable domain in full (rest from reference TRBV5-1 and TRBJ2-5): KAGVTQTPRYLIKTRGQQVTLSCSPISGHRSVSWYQQTPGQGLQFLFEYFSETQRNKGNFPGRFSGRQFSNSRSEMNVSTLELGDSALYLCASSGRIGETQYFGPGTRLLVL.

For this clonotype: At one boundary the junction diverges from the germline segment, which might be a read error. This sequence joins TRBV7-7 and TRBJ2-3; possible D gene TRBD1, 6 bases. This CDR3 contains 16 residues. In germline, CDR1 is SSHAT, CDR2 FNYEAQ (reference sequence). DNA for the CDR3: TGTGCTAGCAGCTTTTGGGACAACCCTCCGAGGGATACGCAGTATTTT. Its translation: CASSFWDNPPRDTQYF.

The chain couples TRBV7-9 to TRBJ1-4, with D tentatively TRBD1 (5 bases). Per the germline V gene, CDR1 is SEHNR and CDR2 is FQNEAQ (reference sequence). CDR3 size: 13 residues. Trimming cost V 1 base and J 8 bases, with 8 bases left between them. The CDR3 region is CASSLDRKEKLFF. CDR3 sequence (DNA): TGTGCCAGCAGCTTAGACAGGAAAGAAAAACTGTTTTTT. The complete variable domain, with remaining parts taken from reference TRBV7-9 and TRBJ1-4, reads DTGVSQNPRHKITKRGQNVTFRCDPISEHNRLYWYRQTLGQGPEFLTYFQNEAQLEKSRLLSDRFSAERPKGSFSTLEIQRTEQGDSAMYLCASSLDRKEKLFFGSGTQLSVL.

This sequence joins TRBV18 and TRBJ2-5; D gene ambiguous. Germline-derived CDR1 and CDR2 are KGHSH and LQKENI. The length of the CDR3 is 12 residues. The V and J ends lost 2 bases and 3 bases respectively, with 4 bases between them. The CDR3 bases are TGTGCCAGCTCACCAGAGAAAGAGACCCAGTACTTC. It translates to CASSPEKETQYF.

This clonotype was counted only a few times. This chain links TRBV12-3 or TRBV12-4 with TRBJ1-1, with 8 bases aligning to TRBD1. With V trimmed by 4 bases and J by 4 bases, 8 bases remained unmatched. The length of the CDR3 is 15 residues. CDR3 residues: CASSYPRTGSTEAFF. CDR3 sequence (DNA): TGTGCCAGCAGTTACCCTCGGACAGGGAGCACTGAAGCTTTCTTT.

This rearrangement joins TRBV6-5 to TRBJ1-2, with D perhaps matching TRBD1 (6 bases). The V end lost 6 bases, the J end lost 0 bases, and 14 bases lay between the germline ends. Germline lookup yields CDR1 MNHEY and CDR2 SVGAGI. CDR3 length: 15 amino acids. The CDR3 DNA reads TGTGCCAGCAGCCTCTACCAGGGGACTAACTATGGCTACACCTTC. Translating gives CASSLYQGTNYGYTF.

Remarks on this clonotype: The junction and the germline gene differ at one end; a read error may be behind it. The CDR3 nucleotides read TGTGCCAGCAGTACCACTACCTCCGACAATGAGCAGTTCTTC. Its translation is CASSTTTSDNEQFF. This chain connects TRBV2 to TRBJ2-1; the D is unclear. The CDR3 totals 14 residues. CDR1 is SNHLY and CDR2 is FYNNEI in the germline V gene.

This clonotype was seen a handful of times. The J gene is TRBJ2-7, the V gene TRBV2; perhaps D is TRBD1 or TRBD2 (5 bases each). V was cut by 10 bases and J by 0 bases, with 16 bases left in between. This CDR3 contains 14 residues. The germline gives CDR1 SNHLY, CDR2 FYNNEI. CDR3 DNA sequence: TGTGCCACCAGATTAGGGACCCACTCCTACGAGCAGTACTTC. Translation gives CATRLGTHSYEQYF.

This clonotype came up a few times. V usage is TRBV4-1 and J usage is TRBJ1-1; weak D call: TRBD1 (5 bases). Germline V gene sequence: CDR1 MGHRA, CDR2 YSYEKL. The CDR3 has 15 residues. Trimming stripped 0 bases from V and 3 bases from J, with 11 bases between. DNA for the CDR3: TGCGCCAGCAGCCAAGATCCGGTCAGGGACACTGAAGCTTTCTTT. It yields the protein CASSQDPVRDTEAFF.

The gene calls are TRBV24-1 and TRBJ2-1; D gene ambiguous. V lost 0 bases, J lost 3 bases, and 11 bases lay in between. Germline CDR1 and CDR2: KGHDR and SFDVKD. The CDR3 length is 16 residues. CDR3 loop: CATSDLRSGNYNEQFF. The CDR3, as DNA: TGTGCCACCAGTGATTTGCGGAGTGGAAACTACAATGAGCAGTTCTTC.

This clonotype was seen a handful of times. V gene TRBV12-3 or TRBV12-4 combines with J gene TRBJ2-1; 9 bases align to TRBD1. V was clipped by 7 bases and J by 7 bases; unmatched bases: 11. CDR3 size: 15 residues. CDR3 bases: TGTGCCAGCACCCCGGGACAGGGACCAGTAAATGAGCAGTTCTTC. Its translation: CASTPGQGPVNEQFF.

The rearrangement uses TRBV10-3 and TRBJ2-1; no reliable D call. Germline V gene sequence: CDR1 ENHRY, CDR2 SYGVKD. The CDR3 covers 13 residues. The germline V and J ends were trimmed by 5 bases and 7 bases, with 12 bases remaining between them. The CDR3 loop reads CAISTYSTNEQFF. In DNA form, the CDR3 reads TGTGCCATCAGTACATACTCGACTAATGAGCAGTTCTTC.

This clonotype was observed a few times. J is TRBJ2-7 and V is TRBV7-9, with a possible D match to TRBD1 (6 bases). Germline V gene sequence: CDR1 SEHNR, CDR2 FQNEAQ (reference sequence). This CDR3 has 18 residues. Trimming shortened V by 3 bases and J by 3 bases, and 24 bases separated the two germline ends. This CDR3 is CASSFISLEGTGSYEQYF. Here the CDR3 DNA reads TGTGCCAGCAGCTTCATTAGCCTAGAGGGAACAGGGAGCTACGAGCAGTACTTC. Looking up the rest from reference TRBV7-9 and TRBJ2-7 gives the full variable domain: DTGVSQNPRHKITKRGQNVTFRCDPISEHNRLYWYRQTLGQGPEFLTYFQNEAQLEKSRLLSDRFSAERPKGSFSTLEIQRTEQGDSAMYLCASSFISLEGTGSYEQYFGPGTRLTVT.

The CDR3 here is CATSRGGGLYNTDTQYF. CDR3 coding DNA: TGTGCCACCAGCAGAGGGGGGGGCCTGTATAACACAGATACGCAGTATTTT. The V and J genes are TRBV15 and TRBJ2-3; D perhaps matches TRBD2 (7 bases). This CDR3 region has 17 residues. Looked up from germline, CDR1 is LNHNV and CDR2 is YYDKDF (reference sequence). Trimming took 1 base from V and 2 from J, leaving 16 bases between them.

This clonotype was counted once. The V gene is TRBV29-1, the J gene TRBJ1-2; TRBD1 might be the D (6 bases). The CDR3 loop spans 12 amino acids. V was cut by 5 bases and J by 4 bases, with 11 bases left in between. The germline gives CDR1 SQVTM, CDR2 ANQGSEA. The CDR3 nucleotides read TGCAGCGTTCCGCACAGGGCCTATGGCTACACCTTC. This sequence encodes CSVPHRAYGYTF. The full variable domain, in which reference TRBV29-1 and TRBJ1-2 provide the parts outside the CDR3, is SAVISQKPSRDICQRGTSLTIQCQVDSQVTMMFWYRQQPGQSLTLIATANQGSEATYESGFVIDKFPISRPNLTFSTLTVSNMSPEDSSIYLCSVPHRAYGYTFGSGTRLTVV.

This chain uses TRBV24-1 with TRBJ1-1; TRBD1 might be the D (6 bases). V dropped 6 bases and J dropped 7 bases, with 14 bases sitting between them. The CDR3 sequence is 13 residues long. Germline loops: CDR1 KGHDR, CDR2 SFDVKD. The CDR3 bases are TGTGCCACCAGTCGCGGGGGCGCGGTTGAAGCTTTCTTT. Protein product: CATSRGGAVEAFF.

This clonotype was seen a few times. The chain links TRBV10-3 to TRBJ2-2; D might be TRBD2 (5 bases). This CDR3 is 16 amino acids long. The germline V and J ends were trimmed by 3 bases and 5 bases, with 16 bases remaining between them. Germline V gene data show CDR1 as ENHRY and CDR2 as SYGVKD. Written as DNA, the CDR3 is TGTGCCATCAGTGAAACTAGAAATGGTCGGACCGGGGAGCTGTTTTTT. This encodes CAISETRNGRTGELFF.

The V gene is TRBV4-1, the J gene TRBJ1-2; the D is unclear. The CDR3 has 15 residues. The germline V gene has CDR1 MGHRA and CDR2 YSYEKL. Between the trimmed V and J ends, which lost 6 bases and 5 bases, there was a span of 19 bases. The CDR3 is CASRPIGGSSYGYTF. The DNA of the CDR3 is TGCGCCAGCAGGCCCATTGGTGGCAGCTCTTATGGCTACACCTTC.

The DNA for the CDR3 is TGCAGTGCTAGAGATAGGGTTGTTTCCAAAAACATTCAGTACTTC. Its translation: CSARDRVVSKNIQYF. The chain uses TRBV20-1 and TRBJ2-4, with D unresolved. V was pared by 0 bases and J by 2 bases, with 11 bases between. The CDR3 is 15 residues long. CDR1 and CDR2 (germline): DFQATT, SNEGSKA (reference sequence).

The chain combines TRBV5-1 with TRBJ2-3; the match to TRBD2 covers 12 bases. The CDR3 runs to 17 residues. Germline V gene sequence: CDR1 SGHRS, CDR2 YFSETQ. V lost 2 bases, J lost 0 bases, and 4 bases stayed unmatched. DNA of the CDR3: TGCGCCAGCAGCTTTCTGACTAGCGGGGGAAGCACAGATACGCAGTATTTT. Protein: CASSFLTSGGSTDTQYF.